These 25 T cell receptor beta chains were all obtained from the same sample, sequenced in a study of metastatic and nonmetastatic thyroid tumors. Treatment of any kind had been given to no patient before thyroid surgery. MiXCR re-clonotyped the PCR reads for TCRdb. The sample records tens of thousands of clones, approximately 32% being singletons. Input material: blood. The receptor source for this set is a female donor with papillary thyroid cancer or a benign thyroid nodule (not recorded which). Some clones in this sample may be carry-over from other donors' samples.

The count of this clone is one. This CDR3 is CASRPSPGTGRAGANVLTF. DNA of the CDR3: TGTGCCAGCAGACCCTCACCCGGGACAGGACGGGCTGGGGCCAACGTCCTGACTTTC. The chain recombines TRBV21-1 with TRBJ2-6; no check of the table's D call, TRBD1, against the DNA was made. TRBV21-1 is flagged as a pseudogene. This CDR3 comprises 19 residues.

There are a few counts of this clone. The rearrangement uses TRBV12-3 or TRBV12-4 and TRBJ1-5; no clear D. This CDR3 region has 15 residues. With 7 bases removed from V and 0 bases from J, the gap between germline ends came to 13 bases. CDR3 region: CASIPGWASNQPQHF. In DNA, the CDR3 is TGTGCCAGCATCCCTGGGTGGGCTAGCAATCAGCCCCAGCATTTT.

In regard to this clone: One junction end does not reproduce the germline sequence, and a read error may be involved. The CDR3 sequence: CASSGTTGFHSF. Here the CDR3 DNA reads TGTGCCAGCAGCGGCACCACCGGGTTCCACTCCTTC. V is TRBV3-1 and J is TRBJ2-7; D is unresolved. Germline V gives CDR1 LGHDT, CDR2 YNNKEL (reference sequence). The CDR3 covers 12 residues.

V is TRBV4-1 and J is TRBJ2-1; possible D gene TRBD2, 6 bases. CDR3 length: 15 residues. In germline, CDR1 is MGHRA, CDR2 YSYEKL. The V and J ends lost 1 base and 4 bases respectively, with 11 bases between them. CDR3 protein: CASSQGLVEYNEQFF. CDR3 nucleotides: TGCGCCAGCAGCCAAGGACTAGTAGAATACAATGAGCAGTTCTTC.

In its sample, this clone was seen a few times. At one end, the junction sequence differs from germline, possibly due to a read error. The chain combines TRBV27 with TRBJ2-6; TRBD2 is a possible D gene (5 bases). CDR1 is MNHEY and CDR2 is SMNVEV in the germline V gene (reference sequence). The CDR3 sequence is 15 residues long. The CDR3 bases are TGTGTCAGCGCCACGGGGATCTGGGGGGCCAACGTCCTGACTTTC. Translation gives CVSATGIWGANVLTF.

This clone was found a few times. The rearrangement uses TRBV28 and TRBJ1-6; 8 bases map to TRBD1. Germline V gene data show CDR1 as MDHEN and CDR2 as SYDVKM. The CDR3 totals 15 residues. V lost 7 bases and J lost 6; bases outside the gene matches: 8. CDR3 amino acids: CASNPLDRVNSPLHF. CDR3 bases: TGTGCCAGCAACCCATTGGACAGGGTTAATTCACCCCTCCACTTT.

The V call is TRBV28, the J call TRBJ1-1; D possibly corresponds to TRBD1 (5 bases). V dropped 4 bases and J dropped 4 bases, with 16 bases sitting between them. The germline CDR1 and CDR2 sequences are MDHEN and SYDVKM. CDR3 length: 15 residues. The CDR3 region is CASSYSGTGGTEAFF. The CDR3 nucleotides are TGTGCCAGCAGTTATAGTGGAACTGGGGGCACTGAAGCTTTCTTT.

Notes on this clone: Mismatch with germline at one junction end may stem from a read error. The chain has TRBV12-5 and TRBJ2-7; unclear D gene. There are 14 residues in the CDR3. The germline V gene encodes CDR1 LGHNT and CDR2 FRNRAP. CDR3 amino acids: CASGLSVLPHEQYF. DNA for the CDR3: TGTGCTAGCGGTTTGAGCGTACTGCCTCACGAGCAGTACTTC.

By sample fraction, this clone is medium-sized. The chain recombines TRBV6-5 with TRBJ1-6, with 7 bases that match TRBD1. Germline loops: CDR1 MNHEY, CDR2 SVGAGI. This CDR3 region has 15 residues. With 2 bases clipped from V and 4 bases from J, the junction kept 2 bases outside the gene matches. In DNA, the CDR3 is TGTGCCAGCAGTTACCGGGGACAGTATAATTCACCCCTCCACTTT. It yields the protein CASSYRGQYNSPLHF.

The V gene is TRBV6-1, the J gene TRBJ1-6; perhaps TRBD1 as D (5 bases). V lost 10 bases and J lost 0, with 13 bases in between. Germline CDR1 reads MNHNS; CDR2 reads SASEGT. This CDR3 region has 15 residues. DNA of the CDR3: TGTGCCACCCGGGGGAGTAGCTCCTATAATTCACCCCTCCACTTT. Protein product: CATRGSSSYNSPLHF.

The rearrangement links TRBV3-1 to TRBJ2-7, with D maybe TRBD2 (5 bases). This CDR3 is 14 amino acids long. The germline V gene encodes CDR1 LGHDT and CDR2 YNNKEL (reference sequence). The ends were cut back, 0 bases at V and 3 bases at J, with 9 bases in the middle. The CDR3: CASSQDLAGYEQYF. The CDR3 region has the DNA TGTGCCAGCAGCCAAGATCTCGCGGGCTACGAGCAGTACTTC.

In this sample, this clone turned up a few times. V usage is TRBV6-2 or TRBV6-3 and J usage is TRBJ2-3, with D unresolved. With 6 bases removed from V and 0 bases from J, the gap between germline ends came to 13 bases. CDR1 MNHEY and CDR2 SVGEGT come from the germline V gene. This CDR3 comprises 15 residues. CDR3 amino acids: CASSLSEISTDTQYF. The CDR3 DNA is TGTGCCAGCAGCCTCTCAGAGATCAGCACAGATACGCAGTATTTT.

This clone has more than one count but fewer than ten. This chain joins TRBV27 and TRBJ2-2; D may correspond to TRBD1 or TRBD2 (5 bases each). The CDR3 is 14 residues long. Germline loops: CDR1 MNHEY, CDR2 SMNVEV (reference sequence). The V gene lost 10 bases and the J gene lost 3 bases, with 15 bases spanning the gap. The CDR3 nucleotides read TGTGCCACAAACAGGAACGGGGACACCGGGGAGCTGTTTTTT. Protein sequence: CATNRNGDTGELFF.

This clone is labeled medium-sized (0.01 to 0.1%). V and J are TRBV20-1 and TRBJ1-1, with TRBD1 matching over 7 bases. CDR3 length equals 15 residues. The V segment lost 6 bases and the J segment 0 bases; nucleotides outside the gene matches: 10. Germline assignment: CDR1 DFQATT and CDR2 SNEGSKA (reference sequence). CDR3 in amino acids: CSAVTGAHMNTEAFF. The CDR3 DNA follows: TGCAGTGCCGTAACAGGGGCGCACATGAACACTGAAGCTTTCTTT.

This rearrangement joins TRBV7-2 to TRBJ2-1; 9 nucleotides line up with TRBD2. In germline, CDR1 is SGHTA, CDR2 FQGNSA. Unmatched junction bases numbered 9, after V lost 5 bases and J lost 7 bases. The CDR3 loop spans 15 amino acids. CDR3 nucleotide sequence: TGTGCCAGCAGCCTGGCGCTAGCGGGATGGAATGAGCAGTTCTTC. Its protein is CASSLALAGWNEQFF.

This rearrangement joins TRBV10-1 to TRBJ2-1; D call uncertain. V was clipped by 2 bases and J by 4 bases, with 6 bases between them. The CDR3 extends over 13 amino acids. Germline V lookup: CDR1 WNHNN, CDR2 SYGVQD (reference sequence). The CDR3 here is CASSETRYNEQFF. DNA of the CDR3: TGCGCCAGCAGTGAGACCCGTTACAATGAGCAGTTCTTC.

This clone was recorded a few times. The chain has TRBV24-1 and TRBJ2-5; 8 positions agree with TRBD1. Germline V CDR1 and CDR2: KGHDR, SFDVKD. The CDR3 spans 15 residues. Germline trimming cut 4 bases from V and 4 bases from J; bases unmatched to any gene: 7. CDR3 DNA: TGTGCCACCAGTGACCCCGGACAGGGAAGAGAGACCCAGTACTTC. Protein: CATSDPGQGRETQYF.

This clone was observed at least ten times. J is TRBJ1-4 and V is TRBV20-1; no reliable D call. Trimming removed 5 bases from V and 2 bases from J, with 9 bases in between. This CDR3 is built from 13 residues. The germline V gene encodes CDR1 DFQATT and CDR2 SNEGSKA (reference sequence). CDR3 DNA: TGCAGTGCTTCCGCGATTACTAATGAAAAACTGTTTTTT. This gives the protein CSASAITNEKLFF.

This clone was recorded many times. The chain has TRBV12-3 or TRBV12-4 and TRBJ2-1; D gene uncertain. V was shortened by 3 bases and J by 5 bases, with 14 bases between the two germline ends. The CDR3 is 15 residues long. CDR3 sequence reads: CASSLATGGHNEQFF. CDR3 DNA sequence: TGTGCCAGCAGTTTGGCCACGGGTGGCCACAATGAGCAGTTCTTC.

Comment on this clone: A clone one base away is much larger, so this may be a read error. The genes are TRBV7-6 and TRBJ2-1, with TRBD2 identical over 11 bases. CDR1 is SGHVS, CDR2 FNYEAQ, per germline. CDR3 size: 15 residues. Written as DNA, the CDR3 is TGTGCCAGCAGCCTTACTAGCGGGAGTAGCGATGAGCAGTCCTTC. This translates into CASSLTSGSSDEQSF. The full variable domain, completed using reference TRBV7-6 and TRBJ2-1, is GAGVSQSPRYKVTKRGQDVALRCDPISGHVSLYWYRQALGQGPEFLTYFNYEAQQDKSGLPNDRFSAERPEGSISTLTIQRTEQRDSAMYRCASSLTSGSSDEQSFGPGTRLTVL.

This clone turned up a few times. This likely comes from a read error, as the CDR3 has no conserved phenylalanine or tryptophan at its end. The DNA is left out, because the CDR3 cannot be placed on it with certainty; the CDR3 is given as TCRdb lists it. The CDR3 loop is CASEGINYGYTL. The chain couples TRBV6-1 to TRBJ1-2; TRBD1 is the table's D call, not checked against the DNA. The length of the CDR3 is 12 amino acids, counting both ends. The germline CDR1 and CDR2 sequences are MNHNS and SASEGT.

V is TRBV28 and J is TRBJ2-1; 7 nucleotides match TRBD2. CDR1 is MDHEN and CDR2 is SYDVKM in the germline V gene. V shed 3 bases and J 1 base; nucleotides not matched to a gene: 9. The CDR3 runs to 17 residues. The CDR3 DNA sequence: TGTGCCAGCAGTTTTATCGTCGCGGGGGAATCCTACAATGAGCAGTTCTTC. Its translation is CASSFIVAGESYNEQFF.

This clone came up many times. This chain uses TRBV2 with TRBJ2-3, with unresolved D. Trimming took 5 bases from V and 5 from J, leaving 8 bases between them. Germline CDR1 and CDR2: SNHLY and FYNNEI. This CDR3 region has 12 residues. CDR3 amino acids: CASSPLVDTQYF. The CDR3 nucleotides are TGTGCCAGCAGTCCCTTGGTAGATACGCAGTATTTT.

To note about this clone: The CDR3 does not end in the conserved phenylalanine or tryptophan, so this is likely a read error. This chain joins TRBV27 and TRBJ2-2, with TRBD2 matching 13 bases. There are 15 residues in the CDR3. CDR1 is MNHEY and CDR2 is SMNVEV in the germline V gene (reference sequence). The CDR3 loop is CDSTGLAGETGELFS. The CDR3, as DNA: TGTGACAGCACCGGACTAGCGGGAGAGACCGGGGAGCTGTTTTCT.

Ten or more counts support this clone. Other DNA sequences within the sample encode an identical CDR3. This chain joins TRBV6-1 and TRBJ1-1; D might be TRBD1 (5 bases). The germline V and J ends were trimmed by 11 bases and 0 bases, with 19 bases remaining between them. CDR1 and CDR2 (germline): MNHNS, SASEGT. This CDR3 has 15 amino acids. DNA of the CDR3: TGTGCCGGGGGGTTAGGCAGGCACTTGAACACTGAAGCTTTCTTT. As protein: CAGGLGRHLNTEAFF.